A single sample gave rise to the 24 T cell receptor beta chains below, sequenced in a study of T cell clonality in common variable immunodeficiency. Regarding the study as a whole: Common variable immunodeficiency TCR beta sequences reportedly had fewer deletions and N-nucleotide insertions.

These TCRs' antigens remain unknown. Profiling relied on immunoSEQ multiplex PCR, and the TCRdb table lists in-frame clones only, not all of them. The sample shows 20,000 to 30,000 clones, none of them appearing just once. Input material: peripheral blood mononuclear cells. The receptors were sampled from a human donor with common variable immunodeficiency.

With respect to this clone: The read comes to an end 3 residues before the CDR3 does, leaving the germline J gene to fill in the end. V and J are TRBV7-9 and TRBJ2-3, with 8 bases matching TRBD2. Germline assignment: CDR1 SEHNR and CDR2 FQNEAQ (reference sequence). Germline trimming cut 6 bases from V and 1 base from J; bases unmatched to any gene: 6. This CDR3 has 15 amino acids. The sequenced part of the CDR3 DNA is TGTGCCAGCAGAATAGCCGGGGGGGGCACAGATACG. Translation gives CASRIAGGGTDT. The whole CDR3 is CASRIAGGGTDTQYF.

A remark on this clone: Read coverage stops 3 residues before the CDR3 terminus; the germline J gene supplies the remainder. J is TRBJ1-2 and V is TRBV19; D not certain. The CDR3 runs to 13 residues. Germline CDR1 LNHDA, CDR2 SQIVND (reference sequence). V was shortened by 7 bases and J by 0 bases, with 9 bases between the two germline ends. CDR3 bases read: TGTGCCAGTAACCCGGGGACTAACTATGGC. Translation: CASNPGTNYG. The entire CDR3 protein is CASNPGTNYGYTF.

A word on this clone: The read ends 3 residues before the CDR3 terminus; that terminus is restored from the germline J gene. The rearrangement uses TRBV6-2 or TRBV6-3 and TRBJ1-1; possibly TRBD1 for D (5 bases). With 6 bases removed from V and 0 bases from J, the gap between germline ends came to 8 bases. The CDR3 contains 13 residues. Germline CDR1 reads MNHEY; CDR2 reads SVGEGT. The part of the CDR3 DNA that was read is TGTGCCAGCAGGACAGTGGTGAACACTGAA. It yields the protein CASRTVVNTE. The whole CDR3 reads CASRTVVNTEAFF.

About this clone itself: Read data end 3 residues before the CDR3 end; the end is taken from the germline J gene. V usage is TRBV18 and J usage is TRBJ2-7; TRBD2 is a possible D gene (5 bases). V gave up 2 bases and J gave up 0 bases, with 5 bases separating them. Germline V gene sequence: CDR1 KGHSH, CDR2 LQKENI. The CDR3 is made up of 13 amino acids. The CDR3 DNA, read in part, is TGTGCCAGCTCACCAGGACTCTCCTACGAG. Amino acid sequence: CASSPGLSYE. The whole CDR3 protein reads CASSPGLSYEQYF.

This clone was detected ten times or more. The missing CDR3 end, 3 residues past where the read stops, is filled in from the germline J gene. The rearrangement joins TRBV28 to TRBJ2-7; 7 bases are a match to TRBD1. The CDR3 runs 16 residues. The V gene's germline CDR1 is MDHEN and CDR2 SYDVKM. Trimming cost V 6 bases and J 2 bases; bases outside gene matches: 13. The CDR3 is CASSNVPGQVTYEQYF. The part of the CDR3 DNA that was read is TGTGCCAGCAGCAACGTACCCGGACAGGTAACCTACGAG.

Notes on this clone: The DNA ends 3 residues before the CDR3 does, and the rest of the CDR3 is filled in from the germline J gene. V usage is TRBV11-2 and J usage is TRBJ2-2; 7 nucleotides align to TRBD1. The CDR3 contains 15 residues. CDR1 is SGHAT and CDR2 is FQNNGV in the germline V gene. Trimming at V came to 5 bases and at J to 2 bases, leaving 5 bases not matched to a gene. CDR3 residues: CASSRDRANTGELFF. The CDR3 DNA, read in part, is TGTGCCAGCAGCAGAGACAGGGCAAACACCGGGGAG.

In its sample, this clone was seen many times. Compared with germline, one end of the junction differs, possibly owing to a read error. The read comes to an end 3 residues before the CDR3 does, leaving the germline J gene to fill in the end. The chain couples TRBV29-1 to TRBJ2-4; D may be TRBD2 (6 bases). The CDR3 totals 16 residues. Germline loops: CDR1 SQVTM, CDR2 ANQGSEA. The CDR3 here is CSVEGAGSVAKNIQYF. The sequenced part of the CDR3 DNA is TGCAGCGTCGAAGGGGCGGGATCAGTGGCCAAAAACATT. Drawing the rest from reference TRBV29-1 and TRBJ2-4, the complete variable domain is SAVISQKPSRDICQRGTSLTIQCQVDSQVTMMFWYRQQPGQSLTLIATANQGSEATYESGFVIDKFPISRPNLTFSTLTVSNMSPEDSSIYLCSVEGAGSVAKNIQYFGAGTRLSVL.

Notes on this clone: Coverage ceases 3 residues before the CDR3 finishes, and the germline J gene fills in the end. The chain employs TRBV6-1 and TRBJ2-3; D unresolved. V lost 2 bases to trimming and J lost 3 bases, with 9 bases between them. The CDR3 consists of 14 residues. Germline V lookup: CDR1 MNHNS, CDR2 SASEGT. This CDR3 is CASSELGRTDTQYF. The sequenced CDR3 bases are TGTGCCAGCAGTGAACTGGGCAGGACAGATACG.

This clone has at least ten counts. Coverage ceases 3 residues before the CDR3 finishes, and the germline J gene fills in the end. V gene TRBV10-3 combines with J gene TRBJ1-6; D is perhaps TRBD1 (5 bases). Trimming took off 0 bases at V and 6 bases at J, with 9 bases between the two ends. Germline lookup yields CDR1 ENHRY and CDR2 SYGVKD. The CDR3 has 15 amino acids. CDR3 amino acids: CAISESGAGNSPLHF. CDR3 DNA (partial): TGTGCCATCAGTGAGTCAGGGGCAGGTAATTCACCC.

This clone was detected a few times. Read data end 3 residues before the CDR3 end; the end is taken from the germline J gene. The chain joins TRBV19 to TRBJ1-1; unclear D gene. Germline assignment: CDR1 LNHDA and CDR2 SQIVND (reference sequence). V was clipped by 3 bases and J by 1 base, with 18 bases between them. The CDR3 length is 17 residues. The CDR3: CASSIRSMHRRNTEAFF. Partial CDR3 DNA: TGTGCCAGTAGTATTAGGAGCATGCACAGAAGGAACACTGAA.

This clone came up many times. Read sequence stops 3 residues before the CDR3 end, and the germline J gene provides the missing end. The V call is TRBV7-6, the J call TRBJ2-7; TRBD1 or TRBD2 may be the D gene (5 bases each). With 0 bases removed from V and 0 bases from J, the gap between germline ends came to 15 bases. The CDR3 consists of 17 residues. Germline CDR1 is SGHVS and CDR2 is FNYEAQ. Incomplete CDR3 DNA: TGTGCCAGCAGCTTAGCCCTTGTTCCAGGGAGCTCCTACGAG. It yields the protein CASSLALVPGSSYE. The CDR3 reads in full as CASSLALVPGSSYEQYF.

This clone was seen at least ten times. The CDR3 goes on 3 residues after the read ends, and that part is filled in from the germline J gene. V gene TRBV20-1 combines with J gene TRBJ2-3; 7 nucleotides agree with TRBD2. This CDR3 is 15 amino acids long. Germline V CDR1 and CDR2: DFQATT, SNEGSKA (reference sequence). The junction had 8 bases not matched to a gene; V was cut back by 5 bases and J by 0 bases. The CDR3 reads CSAGGELTSTDTQYF. The sequenced part of the CDR3 DNA is TGCAGTGCTGGGGGGGAACTTACTAGCACAGATACG.

As for this clone: The CDR3 end falls 3 residues outside the read, so it is completed with the germline J gene. V usage is TRBV7-8 and J usage is TRBJ1-5; D perhaps matches TRBD1 (5 bases). The CDR3 sequence is 13 residues long. Deletions cut 8 bases from V and 5 bases from J, with 13 bases between. CDR1 is SGHVS, CDR2 FQNEAQ, per germline. The CDR3 DNA, read in part, is TGTGCCAGCGCCCCGGGGGGGTATCAGCCC. It yields the protein CASAPGGYQP. The whole CDR3 protein is CASAPGGYQPQHF.

A few counts support this clone. The CDR3 DNA, read in part, is TGTGCCAGCAGCTTGACAGGGGTGGACACCGGGGAG. Translation gives CASSLTGVDTGE. The whole CDR3 reads CASSLTGVDTGELFF. The chain uses TRBV7-9 and TRBJ2-2, with 8 bases lining up with TRBD1. Coverage ceases 3 residues before the CDR3 finishes, and the germline J gene fills in the end. V lost 3 bases to trimming and J lost 3 bases; unmatched junction nucleotides: 3. The CDR3 length is 15 residues. Germline-derived CDR1 and CDR2 are SEHNR and FQNEAQ (reference sequence). Complete variable domain (other parts from reference TRBV7-9 and TRBJ2-2): DTGVSQNPRHKITKRGQNVTFRCDPISEHNRLYWYRQTLGQGPEFLTYFQNEAQLEKSRLLSDRFSAERPKGSFSTLEIQRTEQGDSAMYLCASSLTGVDTGELFFGEGSRLTVL.

This clone was seen ten or more times. CDR3 bases read: TGTGCCAGCTCAACGGACAGGGCCCTTTACGAG. Protein product: CASSTDRALYE. The full CDR3 protein reads CASSTDRALYEQYF. V and J are TRBV18 and TRBJ2-7; 8 bases fit TRBD1. From the germline J gene comes the end of the CDR3, since the read stops 3 residues before it. Germline CDR1 and CDR2: KGHSH and LQKENI. There are 14 residues in the CDR3. V shed 5 bases and J 4 bases; nucleotides not matched to a gene: 7.

With respect to this clone: The read ends 3 residues early relative to the CDR3; the germline J gene fills the gap. This chain joins TRBV5-6 and TRBJ1-2, with D possibly TRBD1 on 6 matching bases. Germline V gene sequence: CDR1 SGHDT, CDR2 YYEEEE. V lost 7 bases and J 7 bases, leaving 17 bases between the germline ends. This CDR3 region has 13 residues. CDR3 bases read: TGTGCCAGCGGACCAGGGGCAAATCCTGGC. Protein sequence: CASGPGANPG. The entire CDR3 protein is CASGPGANPGYTF.

The CDR3: CASSPYRDRSSGNTIYF. CDR3 bases read: TGTGCCAGCTCACCATATAGGGACAGGAGCTCTGGAAACACC. The chain carries TRBV18 and TRBJ1-3; 8 bases are shared with TRBD1. The read falls 3 residues short of the CDR3 end, and the missing part is taken from the germline J gene. CDR1 and CDR2 (germline): KGHSH, LQKENI. Trimming took 2 bases from V and 0 from J; bases not matched to a gene: 6. This CDR3 has 17 amino acids.

This clone was seen only a few times. The read is 3 residues too short to cover the CDR3 end, so that end is filled in from the germline J gene. The V call is TRBV11-2, the J call TRBJ2-7; D is tentatively TRBD1 or TRBD2 (5 bases each). Germline V gene data show CDR1 as SGHAT and CDR2 as FQNNGV. V was pared by 2 bases and J by 6 bases, with 14 bases between. The CDR3 extends over 14 amino acids. The CDR3 bases that were read are TGTGCCAGCAGCTTACCGGAGGCAGGGCCCGAG. It codes for CASSLPEAGPE. The CDR3, in full, reads CASSLPEAGPEQYF.

The sample holds many counts of this clone. The read ends 3 residues early relative to the CDR3; the germline J gene fills the gap. This rearrangement joins TRBV19 to TRBJ2-7; TRBD2 agrees at 12 bases. CDR1 and CDR2 (germline): LNHDA, SQIVND (reference sequence). V shed 4 bases and J 2 bases; nucleotides not matched to a gene: 3. This CDR3 region has 15 residues. The sequenced CDR3 bases are TGTGCCAGTAGTACCGGACTAGCGGGGCCCTACGAG. It translates to CASSTGLAGPYE. The full CDR3 is CASSTGLAGPYEQYF. Combining the CDR3 with reference TRBV19 and TRBJ2-7 gives the whole variable domain DGGITQSPKYLFRKEGQNVTLSCEQNLNHDAMYWYRQDPGQGLRLIYYSQIVNDFQKGDIAEGYSVSREKKESFPLTVTSAQKNPTAFYLCASSTGLAGPYEQYFGPGTRLTVT.

This clone has ten or more counts. The CDR3 extends 3 residues past the end of the read, so its final part is completed from the germline J gene. The V gene is TRBV12-3 or TRBV12-4, the J gene TRBJ2-7; D is possibly TRBD1 (5 bases). The CDR3 loop spans 12 amino acids. V was shortened by 5 bases and J by 3 bases, with 8 bases between the two germline ends. The CDR3 here is CASSPQGYEQYF. Incomplete CDR3 DNA: TGTGCCAGCAGTCCTCAGGGCTACGAG.

This clone was picked up many times. With the read ending 3 residues before the CDR3 end, the germline J gene is used to fill in that end. V usage is TRBV19 and J usage is TRBJ2-2; 8 bases match TRBD1. The CDR3 consists of 12 residues. Germline CDR1 reads LNHDA; CDR2 reads SQIVND (reference sequence). The ends lost 9 bases at V and 6 bases at J; junction bases unmatched: 3. This CDR3 reads CASRTGPGELFF. Partial CDR3 DNA: TGTGCCAGCAGGACAGGGCCCGGGGAG.

This clone was recorded at least ten times. The missing CDR3 end, 3 residues past where the read stops, is filled in from the germline J gene. The rearrangement uses TRBV19 and TRBJ1-2, with D possibly matching TRBD1 (5 bases). The CDR3 sequence is 15 residues long. The germline gives CDR1 LNHDA, CDR2 SQIVND (reference sequence). The V end lost 5 bases, the J end lost 5 bases, and 18 bases lay between the germline ends. The sequenced CDR3 bases are TGTGCCAGTAGTGCTCTAGGGGACTTCGGGTATGGC. Protein: CASSALGDFGYG. The complete CDR3 sequence is CASSALGDFGYGYTF.

A few counts support this clone. The sequenced part of the CDR3 DNA is TGTGCCAGTAGACTAGTCGGGGGGAACACTGAA. It codes for CASRLVGGNTE. The whole CDR3 reads CASRLVGGNTEAFF. The gene calls are TRBV19 and TRBJ1-1; TRBD1 is a possible D gene (5 bases). Coverage ceases 3 residues before the CDR3 finishes, and the germline J gene fills in the end. V lost 6 bases, J lost 1 base, and 12 bases lay in between. The germline gives CDR1 LNHDA, CDR2 SQIVND (reference sequence). This CDR3 spans 14 amino acids.

A remark on this clone: The read stops 3 residues short of the end of the CDR3; the missing end is completed from the germline J gene. The V call is TRBV11-2, the J call TRBJ2-7; D not resolved. The germline CDR1 and CDR2 sequences are SGHAT and FQNNGV. This CDR3 has 14 amino acids. The V end lost 1 base, the J end lost 0 bases, and 7 bases lay between the germline ends. CDR3 DNA (partial): TGTGCCAGCAGCTTAGGTGGCAGCTCCTACGAG. Protein sequence: CASSLGGSSYE. In full, the CDR3 is CASSLGGSSYEQYF.